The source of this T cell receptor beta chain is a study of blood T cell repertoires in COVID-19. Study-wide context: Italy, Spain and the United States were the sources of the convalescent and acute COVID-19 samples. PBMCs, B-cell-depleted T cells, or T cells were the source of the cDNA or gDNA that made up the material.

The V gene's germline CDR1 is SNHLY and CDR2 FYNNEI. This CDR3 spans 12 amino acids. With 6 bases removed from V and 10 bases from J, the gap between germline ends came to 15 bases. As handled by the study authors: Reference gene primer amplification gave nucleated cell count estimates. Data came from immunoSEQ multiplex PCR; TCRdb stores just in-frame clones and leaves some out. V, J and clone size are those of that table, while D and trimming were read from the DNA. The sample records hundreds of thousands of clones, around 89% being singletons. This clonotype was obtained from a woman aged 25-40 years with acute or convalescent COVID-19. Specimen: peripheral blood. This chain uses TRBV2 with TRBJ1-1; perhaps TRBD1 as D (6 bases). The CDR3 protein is CASSVYREIAFF. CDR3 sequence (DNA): TGTGCCAGCAGCGTGTACAGGGAGATAGCTTTCTTT.